The present entry profiles one TCR beta chain with its context. Its specificity is not known. This CDR3 is 14 amino acids long. CDR1 is DFQATT and CDR2 is SNEGSKA in the germline V gene (reference sequence). V shed 2 bases and J shed 0 bases, with 11 bases lying between them. This record comes from a study of blood T cells in healthy people across ages. At the level of the study: About one barcoded beta molecule per two T cells was captured by template switching. Study findings and constraints: Estimates drawn from one million T cells were deemed to understate diversity.

For the second PCR, which ran for about 7 to 11 cycles, a sample-barcoded 5' primer and a J-beta primer mix were used. No fewer than 3 million CDR3-containing paired-end reads came from each sample. TCRdb analysed the 5' RACE reads with MiXCR anew, one entry per CDR3 protein. The data contain fewer than 1,000,000 distinct CDR3 sequences, under 45% of them singletons. The sample, roughly 9.1 milliliters of peripheral blood, was drawn from each donor. Sequences were obtained from blood. This receptor was identified in a man aged 60-69 years in good health. The chain is built from TRBV20-1 and TRBJ2-7; D is unresolved. The CDR3 region has the DNA TGCAGTGCTAGAAAGACCCAGAGCTCCTACGAGCAGTACTTC. It translates to CSARKTQSSYEQYF.